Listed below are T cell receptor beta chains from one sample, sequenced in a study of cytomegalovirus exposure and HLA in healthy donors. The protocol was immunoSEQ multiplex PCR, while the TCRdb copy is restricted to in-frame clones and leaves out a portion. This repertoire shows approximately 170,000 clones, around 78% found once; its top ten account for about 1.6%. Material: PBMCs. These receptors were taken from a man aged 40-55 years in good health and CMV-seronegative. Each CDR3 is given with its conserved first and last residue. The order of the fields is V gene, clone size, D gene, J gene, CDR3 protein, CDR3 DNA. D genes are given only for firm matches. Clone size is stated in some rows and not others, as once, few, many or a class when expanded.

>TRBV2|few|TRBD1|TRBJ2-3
CASSRGPLLTDTQYF
TGTGCCAGCAGCAGGGGGCCCTTACTCACAGATACGCAGTATTTT
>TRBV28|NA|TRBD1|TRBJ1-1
CASTGTVAPTEAFF
TGTGCCAGCACGGGGACAGTTGCTCCTACTGAAGCTTTCTTT
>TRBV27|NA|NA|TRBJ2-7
CASGPQGAYEQYF
TGTGCCAGCGGACCACAGGGAGCCTACGAGCAGTACTTC
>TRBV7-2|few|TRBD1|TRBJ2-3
CASRTGFSDTQYF
TGTGCCAGTAGGACAGGGTTTTCTGATACGCAGTATTTT
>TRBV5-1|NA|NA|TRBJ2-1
CASSLGEYYYNEQFF
TGCGCCAGCAGCTTGGGCGAATACTATTACAATGAGCAGTTCTTC
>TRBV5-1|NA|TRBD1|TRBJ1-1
CASSLDRGAPEAFF
TGCGCCAGCAGCCTGGACAGGGGTGCCCCTGAAGCTTTCTTT
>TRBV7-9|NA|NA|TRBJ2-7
CASSQVASGPTYEQYF
TGTGCCAGCAGCCAAGTGGCCAGCGGTCCGACCTACGAGCAGTACTTC
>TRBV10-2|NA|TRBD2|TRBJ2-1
CATDSGEDEQFF
TGCGCCACCGATAGCGGGGAGGATGAGCAGTTCTTC
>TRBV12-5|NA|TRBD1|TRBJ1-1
CASVQGADGEAFF
TGTGCTAGTGTTCAGGGGGCCGATGGTGAAGCTTTCTTT
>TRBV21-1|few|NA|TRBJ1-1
CASSKEGGSLEAFF
TGTGCCAGCAGCAAAGAGGGTGGGAGTCTTGAAGCTTTCTTT
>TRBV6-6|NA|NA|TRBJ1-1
CASSDNRAREAFF
TGTGCCAGCAGCGATAACAGGGCTCGGGAAGCTTTCTTT
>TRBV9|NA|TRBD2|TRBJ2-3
CASSPRFSSGSLTDTQYF
TGTGCCAGCAGCCCTAGGTTCTCTAGCGGGAGTTTAACAGATACGCAGTATTTT
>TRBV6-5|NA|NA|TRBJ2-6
CASNRSGANVLTF
TGTGCCAGCAACAGATCTGGGGCCAACGTCCTGACTTTC
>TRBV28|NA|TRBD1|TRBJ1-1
CATLSSGTGGIRGKAFF
TGTGCCACACTCTCGTCCGGGACAGGGGGCATTAGGGGGAAAGCTTTCTTT
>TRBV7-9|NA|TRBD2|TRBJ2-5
CASSLVSSGKSETQYF
TGTGCCAGCAGCTTAGTTAGTAGCGGGAAGTCAGAGACCCAGTACTTC
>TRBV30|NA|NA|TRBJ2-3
CAWRTRFHTDTQYF
TGTGCCTGGAGGACTAGGTTTCACACAGATACGCAGTATTTT
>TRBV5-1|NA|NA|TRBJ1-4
CASSFDPGAGNEKLFF
TGCGCCAGCAGCTTTGATCCAGGGGCTGGTAATGAAAAACTGTTTTTT
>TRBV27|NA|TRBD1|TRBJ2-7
CASSRDRTYEQYF
TGTGCCAGCAGTCGGGACAGAACTTACGAGCAGTACTTC
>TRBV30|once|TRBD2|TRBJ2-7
CAWSVPMGGGYEQYF
TGTGCCTGGAGTGTACCGATGGGGGGGGGCTACGAGCAGTACTTC
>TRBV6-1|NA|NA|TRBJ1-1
CASSHGGTEAFF
TGTGCCAGCAGCCACGGGGGGACTGAAGCTTTCTTT
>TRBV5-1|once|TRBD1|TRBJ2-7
CASRVAGQDEQYF
TGCGCCAGCAGGGTTGCGGGACAGGACGAGCAGTACTTC
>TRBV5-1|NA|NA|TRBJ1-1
CASSTSRVWTEAFF
TGCGCCAGCAGCACCAGCAGGGTGTGGACTGAAGCTTTCTTT
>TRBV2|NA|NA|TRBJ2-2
CASTITENTGELFF
TGTGCCAGCACCATTACAGAGAACACCGGGGAGCTGTTTTTT
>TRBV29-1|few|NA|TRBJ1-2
CSVFQMDGYTF
TGCAGCGTCTTCCAGATGGATGGCTACACCTTC